This is a list of T cell receptor beta chains from one sample in a study of CD8+ T cells in alopecia areata. Produced via immunoSEQ multiplex PCR; TCRdb's table is partial and in-frame only. The table lists 200,000 or so clones, around two fifths of them singletons. Sequencing used CD4+ T cells sorted from blood, obtained between weeks 30 and 35, from a patient treated with tofacitinib. These receptors were obtained from a human donor with alopecia areata. The CDR3 runs from the conserved cysteine through the conserved F or W. The order of the fields is V gene, J gene, clone size, D gene, CDR3 protein, CDR3 DNA. The D gene is left open where the match is weak. Some rows have no size entry. The others give once, few or many, or a class for an expanded clone.

v_gene: TRBV18; j_gene: TRBJ1-2; abundance: -; d_gene: TRBD1; CDR3aa: CASSPSTGDDYGYTF; CDR3nt: TGTGCCAGCTCACCTTCGACAGGGGATGACTATGGCTACACCTTC
v_gene: TRBV15; j_gene: TRBJ2-3; abundance: -; d_gene: TRBD2; CDR3aa: CATGLAVNTDTQYF; CDR3nt: TGTGCCACCGGACTAGCGGTAAACACAGATACGCAGTATTTT
v_gene: TRBV6-1; j_gene: TRBJ1-5; abundance: -; d_gene: -; CDR3aa: CASSDGNQPQHF; CDR3nt: TGTGCCAGCAGTGATGGGAATCAGCCCCAGCATTTT
v_gene: TRBV27; j_gene: TRBJ1-6; abundance: -; d_gene: -; CDR3aa: CASSLSNGRNSPLHF; CDR3nt: TGTGCCAGCAGTTTATCTAACGGTCGTAATTCACCCCTCCACTTT
v_gene: TRBV4-1; j_gene: TRBJ2-4; abundance: many; d_gene: -; CDR3aa: CASSQAGVAKNIQYF; CDR3nt: TGCGCCAGCAGCCAAGCGGGAGTAGCCAAAAACATTCAGTACTTC
v_gene: TRBV18; j_gene: TRBJ1-2; abundance: -; d_gene: -; CDR3aa: CASSQSGLKYGYTF; CDR3nt: TGTGCCAGCTCACAGAGCGGACTGAAGTATGGCTACACCTTC
v_gene: TRBV13; j_gene: TRBJ2-5; abundance: few; d_gene: -; CDR3aa: CASSLRTEQETQYF; CDR3nt: TGTGCCAGCAGCCTCCGGACTGAACAAGAGACCCAGTACTTC
v_gene: TRBV30; j_gene: TRBJ2-4; abundance: few; d_gene: -; CDR3aa: CAWSVPGPSVQYF; CDR3nt: TGTGCCTGGAGTGTACCGGGCCCATCGGTTCAGTACTTC
v_gene: TRBV6-5; j_gene: TRBJ1-1; abundance: few; d_gene: TRBD1; CDR3aa: CASSSGTGGAFF; CDR3nt: TGTGCCAGCAGTTCCGGGACAGGGGGAGCTTTCTTT
v_gene: TRBV2; j_gene: TRBJ2-1; abundance: few; d_gene: TRBD2; CDR3aa: CASSDGLALLF; CDR3nt: TGTGCCAGCAGTGACGGACTAGCGCTCCTCTTC
v_gene: TRBV5-1; j_gene: TRBJ2-1; abundance: few; d_gene: -; CDR3aa: CASSLEGQQFF; CDR3nt: TGCGCCAGCAGCTTGGAGGGACAGCAGTTCTTC
v_gene: TRBV6-5; j_gene: TRBJ1-2; abundance: once; d_gene: -; CDR3aa: CASSPDIANYGYTF; CDR3nt: TGTGCCAGCAGTCCAGACATAGCTAACTATGGCTACACCTTC
v_gene: TRBV5-6; j_gene: TRBJ1-2; abundance: -; d_gene: -; CDR3aa: CASSPGIGRVNYGYTF; CDR3nt: TGTGCCAGCAGCCCGGGTATAGGCAGGGTTAACTATGGCTACACCTTC
v_gene: TRBV6-1; j_gene: TRBJ2-1; abundance: few; d_gene: TRBD2; CDR3aa: CASSDLAGGAYNEQFF; CDR3nt: TGTGCCAGCAGTGACCTAGCGGGAGGTGCCTACAATGAGCAGTTCTTC
v_gene: TRBV7-3; j_gene: TRBJ2-1; abundance: few; d_gene: TRBD1; CDR3aa: CASSSSSWTGNSYNEQFF; CDR3nt: TGTGCCAGCAGCTCCTCCTCTTGGACAGGGAACTCCTACAATGAGCAGTTCTTC
v_gene: TRBV6-5; j_gene: TRBJ2-3; abundance: -; d_gene: -; CDR3aa: CASSYGTLKDTQYF; CDR3nt: TGTGCCAGCAGTTACGGGACTCTCAAAGATACGCAGTATTTT
v_gene: TRBV19; j_gene: TRBJ1-1; abundance: few; d_gene: TRBD1; CDR3aa: CASSRDSENTEAFF; CDR3nt: TGTGCCAGTAGTAGGGACAGTGAGAACACTGAAGCTTTCTTT
v_gene: TRBV29-1; j_gene: TRBJ2-6; abundance: -; d_gene: -; CDR3aa: CSVETASGANVLTF; CDR3nt: TGCAGCGTTGAAACGGCTTCTGGGGCCAACGTCCTGACTTTC
v_gene: TRBV7-9; j_gene: TRBJ1-1; abundance: -; d_gene: -; CDR3aa: CASSRDRNLGAFF; CDR3nt: TGTGCCAGCAGCCGAGACAGAAATCTTGGAGCTTTCTTT
v_gene: TRBV5-4; j_gene: TRBJ2-7; abundance: -; d_gene: TRBD1; CDR3aa: CASSLGQGDAAYFYEQYF; CDR3nt: TGTGCCAGCAGCTTGGGACAGGGGGACGCTGCTTACTTCTACGAGCAGTACTTC
v_gene: TRBV7-6; j_gene: TRBJ2-7; abundance: -; d_gene: -; CDR3aa: CASSLEAGSAYEQYF; CDR3nt: TGTGCCAGCAGCTTAGAGGCGGGGAGTGCCTACGAGCAGTACTTC
v_gene: TRBV7-9; j_gene: TRBJ1-2; abundance: -; d_gene: TRBD1; CDR3aa: CASSLTGGTNYGYTF; CDR3nt: TGTGCCAGCAGCCTCACAGGGGGTACTAACTATGGCTACACCTTC
v_gene: TRBV30; j_gene: TRBJ1-2; abundance: -; d_gene: TRBD1; CDR3aa: CADRGPFRLYGYTF; CDR3nt: TGTGCCGACAGGGGGCCTTTCCGTCTTTATGGCTACACCTTC
v_gene: TRBV30; j_gene: TRBJ1-2; abundance: few; d_gene: -; CDR3aa: CAWTWGTYGYTF; CDR3nt: TGTGCCTGGACCTGGGGGACCTATGGCTACACCTTC
v_gene: TRBV23-1; j_gene: TRBJ2-7; abundance: few; d_gene: -; CDR3aa: CASSHEGQPYEQYF; CDR3nt: TGCGCCAGCAGTCATGAGGGTCAACCCTACGAGCAGTACTTC
v_gene: TRBV6-5; j_gene: TRBJ1-6; abundance: few; d_gene: TRBD1; CDR3aa: CASSSTGGGSPLHF; CDR3nt: TGTGCCAGCAGTAGTACAGGGGGCGGTTCACCCCTCCACTTT
v_gene: TRBV30; j_gene: TRBJ1-5; abundance: -; d_gene: -; CDR3aa: CAWSHRGLPDQPQHF; CDR3nt: TGTGCCTGGAGCCACCGGGGGCTTCCGGATCAGCCCCAGCATTTT
v_gene: TRBV30; j_gene: TRBJ1-1; abundance: -; d_gene: TRBD1; CDR3aa: CATGGEFNTEAFF; CDR3nt: TGCGCCACAGGGGGAGAATTTAACACTGAAGCTTTCTTT
v_gene: TRBV7-2; j_gene: TRBJ1-6; abundance: -; d_gene: -; CDR3aa: CASSLARTATNSPLHF; CDR3nt: TGTGCCAGCAGCTTAGCTCGGACAGCAACTAATTCACCCCTCCACTTT
v_gene: TRBV23-1; j_gene: TRBJ2-7; abundance: -; d_gene: -; CDR3aa: CASSQKWGDFYEQYF; CDR3nt: TGCGCCAGCAGTCAAAAATGGGGGGATTTCTACGAGCAGTACTTC
v_gene: TRBV9; j_gene: TRBJ2-5; abundance: few; d_gene: TRBD2; CDR3aa: CASSVGLAGRETQYF; CDR3nt: TGTGCCAGCAGCGTCGGACTAGCGGGACGAGAGACCCAGTACTTC
v_gene: TRBV7-8; j_gene: TRBJ2-7; abundance: few; d_gene: -; CDR3aa: CASRTPGAYEQYF; CDR3nt: TGTGCCAGCAGAACCCCGGGCGCCTACGAGCAGTACTTC
v_gene: TRBV4-1; j_gene: TRBJ1-1; abundance: -; d_gene: -; CDR3aa: CASSQDRGYNTEAFF; CDR3nt: TGCGCCAGCAGCCAAGATAGGGGGTACAACACTGAAGCTTTCTTT
v_gene: TRBV5-1; j_gene: TRBJ1-4; abundance: -; d_gene: -; CDR3aa: CASSLAFSQKGEKLFF; CDR3nt: TGCGCCAGCAGCTTGGCATTCAGCCAGAAGGGGGAAAAACTGTTTTTT
v_gene: TRBV7-9; j_gene: TRBJ2-7; abundance: -; d_gene: -; CDR3aa: CASSPRTYETVRGYEQYF; CDR3nt: TGTGCCAGCAGCCCCCGCACCTATGAGACAGTAAGAGGCTACGAGCAGTACTTC
v_gene: TRBV5-4; j_gene: TRBJ2-3; abundance: few; d_gene: TRBD1; CDR3aa: CASSATGAFTDTQYF; CDR3nt: TGTGCCAGCAGCGCGACAGGGGCTTTCACAGATACGCAGTATTTT
v_gene: TRBV27; j_gene: TRBJ1-2; abundance: -; d_gene: -; CDR3aa: CASSQSNRRKGYTF; CDR3nt: TGTGCCAGCAGTCAATCTAACCGGCGAAAAGGCTACACCTTC
v_gene: TRBV5-1; j_gene: TRBJ2-7; abundance: -; d_gene: TRBD1; CDR3aa: CASSLGGTADYEQYF; CDR3nt: TGCGCCAGCAGCTTGGGAGGGACAGCGGACTACGAGCAGTACTTC
v_gene: TRBV10-3; j_gene: TRBJ1-1; abundance: -; d_gene: -; CDR3aa: CAIRGLNTEAFF; CDR3nt: TGTGCCATCAGGGGGTTGAACACTGAAGCTTTCTTT
v_gene: TRBV7-9; j_gene: TRBJ2-1; abundance: few; d_gene: TRBD2; CDR3aa: CASSLAGLAGVEQFF; CDR3nt: TGTGCCAGCAGCTTAGCGGGACTAGCGGGGGTTGAGCAGTTCTTC
v_gene: TRBV30; j_gene: TRBJ1-3; abundance: -; d_gene: -; CDR3aa: CAQTGSPGNTIYF; CDR3nt: TGTGCCCAAACAGGGTCCCCTGGAAACACCATATATTTT
v_gene: TRBV5-1; j_gene: TRBJ2-7; abundance: -; d_gene: -; CDR3aa: CASSSGSGEGEQYF; CDR3nt: TGCGCCAGCAGCTCCGGGTCCGGTGAGGGCGAGCAGTACTTC